This record looks at one T cell receptor beta chain sequence and its context. Its antigen is currently unknown. This sample was taken from a study of cytomegalovirus exposure and HLA in healthy donors. Overall study results and limits: In an earlier analysis, productive rearrangement rates for most beta V segments clustered near 87% or 30%.

PCR used 60 Vbeta primers and 13 Jbeta primers. Using immunoSEQ multiplex PCR, the repertoire was profiled, and TCRdb retains in-frame clones only, with some absent. The table has 95,000 to 100,000 clones, around 85% seen once. The CDR3 contains 19 residues. Germline V lookup: CDR1 SGHAT, CDR2 FQNNGV. V was pared by 4 bases and J by 6 bases, with 27 bases between. The receptor was derived from a man younger than 45 in good health and CMV-seronegative. This chain links TRBV11-2 with TRBJ1-4; D may be TRBD1 (6 bases). Sequences were obtained from PBMCs. The CDR3, as DNA: TGTGCCAGCAGCTCGCCTAAAACTGAACAGGGCCATTCTGATGAAAAACTGTTTTTT. It encodes CASSSPKTEQGHSDEKLFF.